This T cell receptor beta chain came from a study of blood T cell repertoires in COVID-19. The CDR3 loop spans 15 amino acids. Germline V gene sequence: CDR1 SGHTA, CDR2 FQGNSA. Trimming at V came to 1 base and at J to 5 bases, leaving 1 base not matched to a gene. Libraries were prepared by immunoSEQ multiplex PCR; TCRdb keeps only in-frame clonotypes and omits some of them. Of 45,000 to 55,000 clones in the sample, around 86% were seen once. This clone has just a few counts. Material: peripheral blood. The sequence was collected from an elderly woman with acute or convalescent COVID-19. This chain connects TRBV7-2 to TRBJ2-5; 13 bases agree with TRBD2. The CDR3 spells CASSLELAGGETQYF. The CDR3 bases are TGTGCCAGCAGCTTAGAACTAGCGGGAGGGGAGACCCAGTACTTC.